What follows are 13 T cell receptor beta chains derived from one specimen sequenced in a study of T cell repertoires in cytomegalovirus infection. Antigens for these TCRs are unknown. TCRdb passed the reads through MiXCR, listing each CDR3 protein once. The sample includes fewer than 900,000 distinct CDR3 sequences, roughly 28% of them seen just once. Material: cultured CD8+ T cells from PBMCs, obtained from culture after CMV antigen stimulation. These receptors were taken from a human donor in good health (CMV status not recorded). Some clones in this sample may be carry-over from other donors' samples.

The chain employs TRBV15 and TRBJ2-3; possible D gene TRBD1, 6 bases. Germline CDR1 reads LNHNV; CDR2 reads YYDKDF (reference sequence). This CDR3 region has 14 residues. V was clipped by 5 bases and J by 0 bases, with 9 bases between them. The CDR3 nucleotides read TGTGCCACCAGCCTGGACAGTAGCACAGATACGCAGTATTTT. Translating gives CATSLDSSTDTQYF.

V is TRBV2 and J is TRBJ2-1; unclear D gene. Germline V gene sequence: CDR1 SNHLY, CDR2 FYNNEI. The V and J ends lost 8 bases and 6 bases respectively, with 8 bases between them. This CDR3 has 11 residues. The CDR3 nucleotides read TGTGCCAGCCGGTGGGTCAATGAGCAGTTCTTC. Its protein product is CASRWVNEQFF.

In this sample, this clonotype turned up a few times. The CDR3 region has the DNA TGTGCCAGCAGTGAAGGCACAGGGGCACCGTACGAGCAGTACTTC. Its protein product is CASSEGTGAPYEQYF. The rearrangement joins TRBV6-1 to TRBJ2-7, with 7 bases matching TRBD1. This CDR3 comprises 15 residues. Trimming cost V 1 base and J 4 bases; bases outside gene matches: 7. Germline V gene lookup returns CDR1 MNHNS and CDR2 SASEGT.

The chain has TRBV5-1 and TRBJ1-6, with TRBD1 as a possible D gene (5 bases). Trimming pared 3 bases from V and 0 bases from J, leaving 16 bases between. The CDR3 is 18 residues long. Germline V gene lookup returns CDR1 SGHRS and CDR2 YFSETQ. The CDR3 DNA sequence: TGCGCCAGCAGCTACATGGGACTCCAAGGCTCCTATAATTCACCCCTCCACTTT. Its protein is CASSYMGLQGSYNSPLHF.

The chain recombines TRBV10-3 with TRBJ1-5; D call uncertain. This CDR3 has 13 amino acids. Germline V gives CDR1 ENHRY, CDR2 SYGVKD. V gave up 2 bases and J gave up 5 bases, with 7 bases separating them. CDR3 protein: CAISEPGDQPQHF. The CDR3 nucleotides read TGTGCCATCAGTGAGCCGGGAGATCAGCCCCAGCATTTT.

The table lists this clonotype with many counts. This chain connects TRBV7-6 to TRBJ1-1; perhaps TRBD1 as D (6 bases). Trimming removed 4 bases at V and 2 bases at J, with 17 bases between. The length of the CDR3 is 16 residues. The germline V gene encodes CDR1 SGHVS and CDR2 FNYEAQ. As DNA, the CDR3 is TGTGCCAGCAGCTCCTCGGCGAGAGGGGGTAACACTGAAGCTTTCTTT. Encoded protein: CASSSSARGGNTEAFF.

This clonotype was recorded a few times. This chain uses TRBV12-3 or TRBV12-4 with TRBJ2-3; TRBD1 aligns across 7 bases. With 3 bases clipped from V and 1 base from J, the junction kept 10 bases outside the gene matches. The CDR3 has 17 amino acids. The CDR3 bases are TGTGCCAGCAGTTTCCCAATAGGACAGGCTCGCACAGATACGCAGTATTTT. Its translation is CASSFPIGQARTDTQYF.

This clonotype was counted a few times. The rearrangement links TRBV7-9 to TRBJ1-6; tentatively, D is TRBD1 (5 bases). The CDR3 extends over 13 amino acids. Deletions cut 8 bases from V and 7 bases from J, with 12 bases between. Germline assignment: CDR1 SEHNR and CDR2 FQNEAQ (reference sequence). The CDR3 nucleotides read TGTGCCAGCTCGGGGACGCGAAATTCACCCCTCCACTTT. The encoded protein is CASSGTRNSPLHF.

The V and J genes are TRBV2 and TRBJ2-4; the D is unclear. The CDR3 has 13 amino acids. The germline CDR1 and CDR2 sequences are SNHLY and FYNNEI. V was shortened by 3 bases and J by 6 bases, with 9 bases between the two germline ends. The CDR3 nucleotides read TGTGCCAGCAGTGAGGGCAGTATAAACATTCAGTACTTC. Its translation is CASSEGSINIQYF.

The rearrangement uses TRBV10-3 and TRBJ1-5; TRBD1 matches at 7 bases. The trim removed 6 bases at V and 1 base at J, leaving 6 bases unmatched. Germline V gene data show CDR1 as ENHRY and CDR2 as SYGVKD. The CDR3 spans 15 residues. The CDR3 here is CAIRGGTESNQPQHF. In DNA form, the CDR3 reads TGTGCCATCAGGGGCGGGACAGAGAGCAATCAGCCCCAGCATTTT.

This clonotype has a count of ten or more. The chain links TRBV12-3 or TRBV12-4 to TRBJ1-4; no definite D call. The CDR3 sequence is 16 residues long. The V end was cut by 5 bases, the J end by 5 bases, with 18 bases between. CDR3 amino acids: CASSPMVVDENEKLFF. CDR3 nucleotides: TGTGCCAGCAGTCCGATGGTTGTGGATGAGAATGAAAAACTGTTTTTT.

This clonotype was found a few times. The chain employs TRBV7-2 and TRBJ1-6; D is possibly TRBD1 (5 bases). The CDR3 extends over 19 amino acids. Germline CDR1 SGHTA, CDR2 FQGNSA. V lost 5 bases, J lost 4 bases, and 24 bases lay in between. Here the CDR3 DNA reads TGTGCCAGCAGCCTCTCGGACACCTCAGCCTATATATATAATTCACCCCTCCACTTT. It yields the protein CASSLSDTSAYIYNSPLHF.

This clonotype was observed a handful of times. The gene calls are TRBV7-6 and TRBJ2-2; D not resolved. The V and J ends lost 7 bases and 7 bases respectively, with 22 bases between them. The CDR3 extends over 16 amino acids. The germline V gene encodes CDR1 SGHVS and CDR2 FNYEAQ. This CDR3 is CASTQSRTAIVGELFF. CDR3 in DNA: TGTGCCAGCACCCAAAGTCGGACGGCTATCGTCGGGGAGCTGTTTTTT.